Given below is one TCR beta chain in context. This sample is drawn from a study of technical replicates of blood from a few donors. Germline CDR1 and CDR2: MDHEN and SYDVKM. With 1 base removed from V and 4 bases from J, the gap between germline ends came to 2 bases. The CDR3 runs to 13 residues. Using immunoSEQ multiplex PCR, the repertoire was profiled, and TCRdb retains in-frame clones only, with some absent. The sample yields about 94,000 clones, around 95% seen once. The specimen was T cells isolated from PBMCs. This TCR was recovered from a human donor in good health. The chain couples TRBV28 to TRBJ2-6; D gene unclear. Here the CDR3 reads CASSLLGANVLTF. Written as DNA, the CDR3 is TGTGCCAGCAGTTTATTAGGGGCCAACGTCCTGACTTTC.